The 6 T cell receptor beta chains given below trace back to one sample, sequenced in a study of cytomegalovirus exposure and HLA in healthy donors. Clones were read by immunoSEQ multiplex PCR, and TCRdb kept only the in-frame ones, dropping some. The sample contains roughly 120,000 clones, 85% to 95% of which appear only once. Sequences were obtained from PBMCs. These TCRs come from a woman younger than 35 in good health and CMV-seronegative.

V usage is TRBV27 and J usage is TRBJ2-1; 11 bases map to TRBD2. This CDR3 is 15 amino acids long. The V segment lost 6 bases and the J segment 6 bases; nucleotides outside the gene matches: 7. The germline V gene has CDR1 MNHEY and CDR2 SMNVEV (reference sequence). The CDR3 DNA reads as TGTGCCAGCAGCATCGGGACTAGCGGAATCAATGAGCAGTTCTTC. The encoded protein is CASSIGTSGINEQFF.

The chain recombines TRBV5-6 with TRBJ2-7, with a possible D match to TRBD1 (6 bases). Germline assignment: CDR1 SGHDT and CDR2 YYEEEE. The CDR3 is 16 residues long. The ends were cut back, 6 bases at V and 1 base at J, with 20 bases in the middle. CDR3 DNA: TGTGCCAGCAACAATGTAGTGGGGGCAGGATCCTACGAGCAGTACTTC. Residues: CASNNVVGAGSYEQYF.

The chain recombines TRBV28 with TRBJ1-4; 10 bases map to TRBD1. The length of the CDR3 is 15 residues. CDR1 MDHEN and CDR2 SYDVKM come from the germline V gene. V was clipped by 6 bases and J by 6 bases; unmatched bases: 7. In DNA, the CDR3 is TGTGCCAGCAGCCCAACCGGGACAGGGGATGAAAAACTGTTTTTT. Translation: CASSPTGTGDEKLFF.

The V call is TRBV6-1, the J call TRBJ2-7; tentative D call: TRBD2 (5 bases). Germline CDR1 reads MNHNS; CDR2 reads SASEGT. This CDR3 spans 12 amino acids. The V and J ends lost 6 bases and 7 bases respectively, with 13 bases between them. As DNA, the CDR3 is TGTGCCAGCAGCAAAGCGGCCCGGGAGCAGTACTTC. Translating gives CASSKAAREQYF.

This clone was recorded once. The chain carries TRBV28 and TRBJ1-2; the D gene is possibly TRBD1 (5 bases). V was clipped by 1 base and J by 4 bases, with 19 bases between them. Germline CDR1 and CDR2: MDHEN and SYDVKM. The CDR3 is 17 amino acids. CDR3 nucleotide sequence: TGTGCCAGCAGTTTATTCCAACGGCAGGGCGGCATCTATGGCTACACCTTC. This translates into CASSLFQRQGGIYGYTF.

There are a few counts of this clone. V is TRBV2 and J is TRBJ1-2, with D hard to call. Trimming took 2 bases from V and 4 from J, leaving 11 bases between them. The length of the CDR3 is 14 residues. Germline CDR1 SNHLY, CDR2 FYNNEI. DNA for the CDR3: TGTGCCAGCAGTGAACCCCCGGGGATCTATGGCTACACCTTC. Residues: CASSEPPGIYGYTF.